This T cell receptor beta chain is drawn from a study of blood T cell repertoires in COVID-19. At the level of the study: Nucleic acid was either cDNA or gDNA, and it came from T cells, B-cell-depleted T cells, or PBMCs.

This clone was observed once. Original methodology: From reference gene primer amplification, estimates of nucleated cell counts were derived. Clones were read by immunoSEQ multiplex PCR, and TCRdb kept only the in-frame ones, dropping some. V, J and clone size derive from that table, while D and trimming were established from the DNA sequence. The sample records 95,000 to 150,000 clones, about 80% being singletons. The length of the CDR3 is 11 residues. CDR1 SGHNT and CDR2 YYREEE come from the germline V gene (reference sequence). The J segment lost 8 bases and the V segment lost 9 bases, leaving 6 bases of the junction unmatched.

The chain joins TRBV5-4 to TRBJ1-2; TRBD1 agrees at 8 bases. The sequenced sample consisted of peripheral blood. The clonotype comes from a human donor in a cohort sampled during active COVID-19. DNA of the CDR3: TGTGCCATGATGGACAGGGCCGGCTACACCTTC. Translating gives CAMMDRAGYTF.